The T cell receptor beta chain under discussion was sequenced for a study of technical replicates of blood from several donors. The CDR3 contains 12 residues. In germline, CDR1 is LNHDA, CDR2 SQIVND (reference sequence). The V and J ends lost 3 bases and 9 bases, in that order; junction bases with no gene match: 2. Data came from immunoSEQ multiplex PCR; TCRdb stores just in-frame clones and leaves some out. Here the sample spans over 60,000 clones, around 92% being singletons. Specimen: PBMCs. This receptor was obtained from a human donor in good health. Some clones in this sample may be carry-over from other donors' samples. The J gene is TRBJ2-1, the V gene TRBV19, with TRBD2 identical over 7 bases. The CDR3 loop reads CASSIGEGEQFF. DNA for the CDR3: TGTGCCAGTAGTATTGGGGAGGGTGAGCAGTTCTTC.